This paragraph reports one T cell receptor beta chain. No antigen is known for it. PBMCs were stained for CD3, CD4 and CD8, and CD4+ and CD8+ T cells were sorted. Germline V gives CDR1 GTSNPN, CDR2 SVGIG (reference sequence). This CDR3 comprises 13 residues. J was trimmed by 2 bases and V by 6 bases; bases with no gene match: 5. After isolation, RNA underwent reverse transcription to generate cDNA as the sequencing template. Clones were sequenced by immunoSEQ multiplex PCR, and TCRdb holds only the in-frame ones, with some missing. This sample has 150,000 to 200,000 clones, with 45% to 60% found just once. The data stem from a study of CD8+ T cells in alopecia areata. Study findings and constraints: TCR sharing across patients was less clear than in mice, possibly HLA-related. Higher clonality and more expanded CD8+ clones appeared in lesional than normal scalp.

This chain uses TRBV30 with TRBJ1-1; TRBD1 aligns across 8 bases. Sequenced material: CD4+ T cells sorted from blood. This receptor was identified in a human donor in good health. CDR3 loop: CACRGRLNTEAFF. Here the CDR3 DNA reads TGTGCCTGCAGGGGGCGACTTAACACTGAAGCTTTCTTT.